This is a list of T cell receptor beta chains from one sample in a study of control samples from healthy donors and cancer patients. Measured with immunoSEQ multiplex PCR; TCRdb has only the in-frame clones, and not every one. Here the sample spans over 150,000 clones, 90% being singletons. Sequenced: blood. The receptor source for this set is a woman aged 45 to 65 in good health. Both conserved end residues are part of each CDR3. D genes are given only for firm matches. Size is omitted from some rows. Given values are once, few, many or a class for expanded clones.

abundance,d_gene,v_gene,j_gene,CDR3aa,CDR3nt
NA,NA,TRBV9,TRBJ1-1,CASSPDGNTEAFF,TGTGCCAGCAGCCCTGATGGAAACACTGAAGCTTTCTTT
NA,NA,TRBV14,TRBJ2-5,CASSQDQETQYF,TGTGCCAGCAGCCAAGATCAAGAGACCCAGTACTTC
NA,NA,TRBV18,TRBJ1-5,CASSPALESYSNQPQHF,TGTGCCAGCTCACCCGCATTGGAATCCTATAGCAATCAGCCCCAGCATTTT
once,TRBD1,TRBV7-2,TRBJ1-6,CASSLVGTGVNSPLHF,TGTGCCAGCAGCTTAGTTGGGACAGGGGTCAATTCACCCCTCCACTTT
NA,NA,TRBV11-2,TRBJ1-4,CASSPMTGRPNEKLFF,TGTGCCAGCAGCCCCATGACCGGTCGGCCTAATGAAAAACTGTTTTTT
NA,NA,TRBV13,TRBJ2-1,CASSRAGSEQFF,TGTGCCAGCAGTCGCGCCGGGAGTGAGCAGTTCTTC
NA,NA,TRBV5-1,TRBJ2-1,CASSYSGTPGDEQFF,TGCGCCAGCAGCTACTCCGGGACCCCGGGGGATGAGCAGTTCTTC
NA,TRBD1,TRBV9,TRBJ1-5,CASSPGGEYNQPQHF,TGTGCCAGCAGCCCAGGGGGGGAGTACAATCAGCCCCAGCATTTT
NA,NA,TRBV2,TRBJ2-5,CASRQQQETQYF,TGTGCCAGCAGACAGCAACAAGAGACCCAGTACTTC
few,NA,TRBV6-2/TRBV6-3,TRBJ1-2,CASSLLDYGYTF,TGTGCCAGCAGCCTCCTTGACTATGGCTACACCTTC
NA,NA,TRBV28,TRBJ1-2,CATQKTIGYTF,TGTGCCACCCAGAAAACGATAGGCTACACCTTC
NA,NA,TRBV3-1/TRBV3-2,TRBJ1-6,CASSQDSNSPLHF,TGTGCCAGCAGCCAAGATAGTAATTCACCCCTCCACTTT
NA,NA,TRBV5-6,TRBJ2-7,CASSRQGLGSYEQYF,TGTGCCAGCAGCCGACAAGGCCTTGGGTCCTACGAGCAGTACTTC
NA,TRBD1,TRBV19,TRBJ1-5,CASSIGTEFNQPQHF,TGTGCCAGTAGTATCGGGACAGAATTCAATCAGCCCCAGCATTTT
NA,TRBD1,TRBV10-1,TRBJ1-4,CASSCGTVDEKLFF,TGCGCCAGCAGTTGCGGGACAGTGGATGAAAAACTGTTTTTT
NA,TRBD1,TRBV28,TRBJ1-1,CASGDRGLDTEAFF,TGTGCCAGTGGGGACAGGGGGCTGGACACTGAAGCTTTCTTT
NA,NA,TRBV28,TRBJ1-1,CAGRQVMNTEAFF,TGTGCCGGACGACAGGTCATGAACACTGAAGCTTTCTTT
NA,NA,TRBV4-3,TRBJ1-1,CASSQGITNRNTEAFF,TGCGCCAGCAGCCAAGGGATTACGAATAGGAACACTGAAGCTTTCTTT
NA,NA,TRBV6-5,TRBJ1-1,CASIAGNTEAFF,TGTGCCAGCATTGCGGGGAACACTGAAGCTTTCTTT
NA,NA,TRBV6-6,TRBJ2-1,CASSSAERVDNEQFF,TGTGCCAGCAGCTCAGCTGAGAGGGTAGACAATGAGCAGTTCTTC
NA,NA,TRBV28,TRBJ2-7,CASSRMRLHEQYF,TGTGCCAGCAGCAGAATGCGCTTGCACGAGCAGTACTTC
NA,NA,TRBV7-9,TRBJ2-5,CASSSGISGQETQYF,TGTGCCAGCAGCTCGGGGATAAGCGGCCAAGAGACCCAGTACTTC
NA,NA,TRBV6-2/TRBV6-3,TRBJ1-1,CASSLGLGTEAFF,TGTGCCAGCAGTTTGGGGTTGGGCACTGAAGCTTTCTTT
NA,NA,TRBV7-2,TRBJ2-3,CASSPVGGDTQYF,TGTGCCAGCAGCCCTGTAGGCGGAGATACGCAGTATTTT
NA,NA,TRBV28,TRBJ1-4,CASSFLMGATNEKLFF,TGTGCCAGCAGTTTCTTGATGGGAGCAACTAATGAAAAACTGTTTTTT
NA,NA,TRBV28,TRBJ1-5,CASSFDTGQGNQPQHF,TGTGCCAGCAGTTTCGACACTGGCCAGGGCAATCAGCCCCAGCATTTT
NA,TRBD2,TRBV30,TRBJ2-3,CAWSESGTGVRTQYF,TGTGCCTGGAGTGAAAGCGGGACCGGGGTGCGAACGCAGTATTTT
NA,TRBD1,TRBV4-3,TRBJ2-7,CASSQGDRGAYEQYF,TGCGCCAGCAGCCAAGGGGACAGGGGAGCCTACGAGCAGTACTTC
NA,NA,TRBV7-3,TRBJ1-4,CASSLSGFGEKLFF,TGTGCCAGCAGCTTAAGTGGGTTTGGAGAAAAACTGTTTTTT
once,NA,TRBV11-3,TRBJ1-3,CASSPSFGGAGNTIYF,TGTGCCAGCAGCCCCAGTTTCGGGGGTGCTGGAAACACCATATATTTT
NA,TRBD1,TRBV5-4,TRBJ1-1,CASSLEGAMNTEAFF,TGTGCCAGCAGCTTGGAGGGGGCCATGAACACTGAAGCTTTCTTT
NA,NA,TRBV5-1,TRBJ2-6,CASSRSLSGANVLTF,TGCGCCAGCAGCCGTTCCCTCTCTGGGGCCAACGTCCTGACTTTC
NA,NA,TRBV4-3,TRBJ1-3,CASSQSFLGTGNTIYF,TGCGCCAGCAGCCAGTCCTTCCTCGGGACTGGAAACACCATATATTTT
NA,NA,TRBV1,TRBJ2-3,CTSSRGDTQYF,TGCACCAGCAGCCGAGGCGATACGCAGTATTTT
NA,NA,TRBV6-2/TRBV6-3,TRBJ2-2,CASSYSPGSVAGELFF,TGTGCCAGCAGTTACTCCCCAGGGTCGGTGGCCGGGGAGCTGTTTTTT
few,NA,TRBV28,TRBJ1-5,CASSFSVQIQPQHF,TGTGCCAGCAGTTTTTCAGTCCAAATTCAGCCCCAGCATTTT
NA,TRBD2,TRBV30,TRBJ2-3,CAWTSGSPPDTQYF,TGTGCCTGGACTAGCGGGAGTCCCCCAGATACGCAGTATTTT
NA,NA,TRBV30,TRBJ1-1,CAWDRQTTEAFF,TGTGCCTGGGATCGACAAACCACTGAAGCTTTCTTT
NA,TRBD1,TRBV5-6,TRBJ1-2,CASSLGPEGARGYTF,TGTGCCAGCAGCTTGGGCCCTGAGGGGGCGCGTGGCTACACCTTC